These 18 T cell receptor beta chains came from one sample sequenced in a study of blood T cell repertoires in COVID-19. Profiled with immunoSEQ multiplex PCR; TCRdb holds only in-frame clones, not every one. The sample lists 65,000 to 95,000 clones; approximately 90% were seen once. Sequenced input: peripheral blood. The source of these receptors is a man aged 50 to 60 with COVID-19, enrolled during active disease.

This clone was seen just once. The chain couples TRBV5-6 to TRBJ2-7; D perhaps matches TRBD2 (5 bases). Trimming removed 0 bases at V and 3 bases at J, with 10 bases between. Per the germline V gene, CDR1 is SGHDT and CDR2 is YYEEEE. This CDR3 spans 14 amino acids. Here the CDR3 DNA reads TGTGCCAGCAGCTTGGGGGCAGCGGACTACGAGCAGTACTTC. Protein sequence: CASSLGAADYEQYF.

The chain recombines TRBV6-5 with TRBJ1-2; D may be TRBD1 (6 bases). The ends were cut back, 6 bases at V and 8 bases at J, with 22 bases in the middle. The CDR3 spans 15 residues. Looked up from germline, CDR1 is MNHEY and CDR2 is SVGAGI. DNA of the CDR3: TGTGCCAGCAGGCAGCAGGGGATTGGGGCGCGGGGCTACACCTTC. Encoded protein: CASRQQGIGARGYTF.

The genes are TRBV12-5 and TRBJ2-1, with 8 bases that match TRBD2. This CDR3 comprises 13 residues. CDR1 and CDR2 from the germline V gene are LGHNT and FRNRAP. The junction had 6 bases not matched to a gene; V was cut back by 4 bases and J by 10 bases. CDR3 nucleotide sequence: TGTGCTAGTGGTTGGGGAATAGCGGGAGAGCAGTTCTTC. This sequence encodes CASGWGIAGEQFF.

The chain links TRBV19 to TRBJ2-1; the match to TRBD1 covers 7 bases. CDR3 length equals 11 residues. The germline V gene encodes CDR1 LNHDA and CDR2 SQIVND (reference sequence). V gave up 8 bases and J gave up 10 bases; unmatched junction bases: 5. CDR3 amino acids: CASGAGGEQFF. The DNA of the CDR3 is TGTGCCAGTGGTGCAGGGGGAGAGCAGTTCTTC.

The V and J genes are TRBV19 and TRBJ2-2; D is possibly TRBD1 (6 bases). Germline V gene data show CDR1 as LNHDA and CDR2 as SQIVND (reference sequence). The CDR3 extends over 16 amino acids. The V end was cut by 1 base, the J end by 5 bases, with 14 bases between. CDR3 protein: CASSIVGGVGTGELFF. CDR3 bases: TGTGCCAGTAGTATAGTAGGGGGAGTGGGTACCGGGGAGCTGTTTTTT.

The genes are TRBV11-2 and TRBJ2-1; 10 nucleotides match TRBD1. V dropped 10 bases and J dropped 7; count of bases not matched to a gene: 16. This CDR3 has 16 residues. Germline CDR1 and CDR2: SGHAT and FQNNGV. The CDR3 DNA reads TGTGCCACCCGGGCGCGGGTGCGGACAGGGGGTAATGAGCAGTTCTTC. Amino acids: CATRARVRTGGNEQFF.

The V call is TRBV6-5, the J call TRBJ1-2, with 8 positions matching TRBD1. J lost 2 bases, V lost 6 bases, and 8 bases had no gene match. The germline gives CDR1 MNHEY, CDR2 SVGAGI. CDR3 length equals 15 residues. CDR3 DNA: TGTGCCAGCAGGAGCTCGGACAGGGTCAACTATGGCTACACCTTC. It codes for CASRSSDRVNYGYTF.

This chain links TRBV7-9 with TRBJ1-6, with a possible D match to TRBD1 (5 bases). CDR3 length equals 15 residues. Between the trimmed V and J ends, which lost 6 bases and 4 bases, there was a span of 13 bases. CDR1 is SEHNR and CDR2 is FQNEAQ in the germline V gene (reference sequence). This CDR3 is CASRRAGVYNSPLHF. The CDR3 DNA is TGTGCCAGCAGGAGAGCGGGGGTTTATAATTCACCCCTCCACTTT.

This chain links TRBV5-1 with TRBJ2-1; TRBD2 agrees at 8 bases. CDR3 length: 14 residues. The V segment lost 4 bases and the J segment 9 bases; nucleotides outside the gene matches: 9. Germline CDR1 is SGHRS and CDR2 is YFSETQ. The CDR3 loop reads CASSGSGGAVEQFF. DNA for the CDR3: TGCGCCAGCAGCGGCAGCGGGGGCGCGGTTGAGCAGTTCTTC. The full variable domain, completed using reference TRBV5-1 and TRBJ2-1, is KAGVTQTPRYLIKTRGQQVTLSCSPISGHRSVSWYQQTPGQGLQFLFEYFSETQRNKGNFPGRFSGRQFSNSRSEMNVSTLELGDSALYLCASSGSGGAVEQFFGPGTRLTVL.

CDR3 residues: CASSLRRGFYGYTF. The CDR3 DNA reads as TGTGCCAGCAGTCTAAGGAGAGGTTTCTATGGCTACACCTTC. V gene TRBV6-5 combines with J gene TRBJ1-2; D not certain. Trimming stripped 5 bases from V and 4 bases from J, with 14 bases between. This CDR3 spans 14 amino acids. Germline loops: CDR1 MNHEY, CDR2 SVGAGI.

For this clone: With a much larger clone just one base away, this may be a read error. The sample carries other DNA sequences with the same CDR3. The rearrangement uses TRBV19 and TRBJ1-5; TRBD1 matches 11 bases. The CDR3 is made up of 14 amino acids. After removal of 5 bases from V and 4 bases from J, the junction contained 1 base not matched to a gene. Per the germline V gene, CDR1 is LNHDA and CDR2 is SQIVND (reference sequence). The CDR3 sequence: CASSGTGGNQPQHF. CDR3 DNA: TGTGCCAGTAGTGGGACAGGGGGAAATCAGCCCCAGCATTTT.

This clone appeared once. The chain employs TRBV19 and TRBJ1-4; D is undetermined. This CDR3 has 15 amino acids. V was trimmed by 5 bases and J by 6 bases, leaving 16 bases between them. Germline V gene sequence: CDR1 LNHDA, CDR2 SQIVND (reference sequence). CDR3 sequence (DNA): TGTGCCAGTAGTTCCTGGGCCGACACGGATGAAAAACTGTTTTTT. This encodes CASSSWADTDEKLFF. Full variable domain (rest looked up from reference TRBV19 and TRBJ1-4): DGGITQSPKYLFRKEGQNVTLSCEQNLNHDAMYWYRQDPGQGLRLIYYSQIVNDFQKGDIAEGYSVSREKKESFPLTVTSAQKNPTAFYLCASSSWADTDEKLFFGSGTQLSVL.

This chain uses TRBV30 with TRBJ2-2, with 10 nucleotides matching TRBD2. The germline V gene has CDR1 GTSNPN and CDR2 SVGIG (reference sequence). After removal of 4 bases from V and 1 base from J, the junction contained 3 bases not matched to a gene. The CDR3 totals 15 residues. The CDR3 protein is CAWTRTSGNTGELFF. The CDR3 DNA reads as TGTGCCTGGACTAGGACTAGCGGGAACACCGGGGAGCTGTTTTTT. The entire variable domain, with the rest obtained from reference TRBV30 and TRBJ2-2, is as follows: SQTIHQWPATLVQPVGSPLSLECTVEGTSNPNLYWYRQAAGRGLQLLFYSVGIGQISSEVPQNLSASRPQDRQFILSSKKLLLSDSGFYLCAWTRTSGNTGELFFGEGSRLTVL.

The rearrangement joins TRBV25-1 to TRBJ1-1; 7 nucleotides align to TRBD1. The length of the CDR3 is 16 residues. CDR1 and CDR2 from the germline V gene are MGHDK and SYGVNS. V gave up 1 base and J gave up 2 bases; unmatched junction bases: 7. The CDR3 DNA reads TGTGCCAGCAGTGAATCCCGGACAGGCGGCAACACTGAAGCTTTCTTT. It translates to CASSESRTGGNTEAFF.

This chain uses TRBV5-4 with TRBJ2-1; TRBD2 aligns across 14 bases. The trim removed 7 bases at V and 12 bases at J, leaving 6 bases unmatched. The CDR3 spans 13 residues. In germline, CDR1 is SGHNT, CDR2 YYREEE (reference sequence). CDR3 coding DNA: TGTGCCAGCCGACTAGCGGGGGGGCAGGGGCAGTTCTTC. It codes for CASRLAGGQGQFF.

The chain employs TRBV4-1 and TRBJ1-1; possible D gene TRBD1, 6 bases. This CDR3 comprises 18 residues. Germline lookup yields CDR1 MGHRA and CDR2 YSYEKL. V was cut by 1 base and J by 2 bases, with 20 bases left in between. This chain's CDR3 is CASSQVAQGWDTNTEAFF. Here the CDR3 DNA reads TGCGCCAGCAGCCAAGTAGCGCAGGGTTGGGACACTAACACTGAAGCTTTCTTT.

A remark on this clone: The junction differs from germline at one of its ends, possibly a read error. The chain carries TRBV7-7 and TRBJ2-5; D may be TRBD1 (5 bases). This CDR3 is built from 15 residues. Germline CDR1 is SSHAT and CDR2 is FNYEAQ (reference sequence). CDR3: CASTLSVASGETQYF. CDR3 in DNA: TGTGCTAGCACCCTTAGTGTGGCTTCAGGGGAGACCCAGTACTTC.

V gene TRBV9 combines with J gene TRBJ1-1; 10 bases fit TRBD1. Germline CDR1 and CDR2: SGDLS and YYNGEE. The ends lost 3 bases at V and 0 bases at J; junction bases unmatched: 5. The CDR3 runs 16 residues. Here the CDR3 reads CASSGTGGFMNTEAFF. For the CDR3, the DNA is TGTGCCAGCAGCGGGACAGGGGGGTTTATGAACACTGAAGCTTTCTTT.